These 3 T cell receptor beta chains were sequenced from one sample in a study of T cells in Graves' hyperthyroidism and ophthalmopathy. Authors of the study amplified TCR beta CDR3 regions from RNA transcripts. First-round RT-PCR with HTBI primers amplified the TCR CDR3 region. TCRdb ran MiXCR on the multiplex PCR reads and lists one entry per CDR3 protein. The table has about 300,000 distinct CDR3 sequences, around 13% seen once. Sequencing input: blood. Every receptor here comes from a woman aged 40 to 49 with Graves' hyperthyroidism.

This sequence joins TRBV7-9 and TRBJ2-3, with 8 bases matching TRBD2. Trimming cost V 2 bases and J 5 bases; bases outside gene matches: 3. The germline gives CDR1 SEHNR, CDR2 FQNEAQ (reference sequence). The CDR3 covers 14 residues. In DNA, the CDR3 is TGTGCCAGCAGCTTAAATAGCGGGAAAGATACGCAGTATTTT. Its translation: CASSLNSGKDTQYF.

This clonotype came up many times. V is TRBV2 and J is TRBJ1-5; no firm D call. Trimming stripped 6 bases from V and 3 bases from J, with 9 bases between. CDR3 length equals 13 residues. The germline V gene encodes CDR1 SNHLY and CDR2 FYNNEI. DNA of the CDR3: TGTGCCAGCAGCCGGGAGATCAATCAGCCCCAGCATTTT. The encoded protein is CASSREINQPQHF. The complete variable domain, with remaining parts taken from reference TRBV2 and TRBJ1-5, reads EPEVTQTPSHQVTQMGQEVILRCVPISNHLYFYWYRQILGQKVEFLVSFYNNEISEKSEIFDDQFSVERPDGSNFTLKIRSTKLEDSAMYFCASSREINQPQHFGDGTRLSIL.

In its sample, this clonotype was seen a few times. The genes are TRBV7-3 and TRBJ1-5; tentative D call: TRBD1 (5 bases). CDR3 size: 13 residues. Germline V lookup: CDR1 SGHTA, CDR2 FQGTGA. The V end lost 5 bases, the J end lost 3 bases, and 8 bases lay between the germline ends. The DNA for the CDR3 is TGTGCCAGCAGCCAGGGTTTCAATCAGCCCCAGCATTTT. Residues: CASSQGFNQPQHF.